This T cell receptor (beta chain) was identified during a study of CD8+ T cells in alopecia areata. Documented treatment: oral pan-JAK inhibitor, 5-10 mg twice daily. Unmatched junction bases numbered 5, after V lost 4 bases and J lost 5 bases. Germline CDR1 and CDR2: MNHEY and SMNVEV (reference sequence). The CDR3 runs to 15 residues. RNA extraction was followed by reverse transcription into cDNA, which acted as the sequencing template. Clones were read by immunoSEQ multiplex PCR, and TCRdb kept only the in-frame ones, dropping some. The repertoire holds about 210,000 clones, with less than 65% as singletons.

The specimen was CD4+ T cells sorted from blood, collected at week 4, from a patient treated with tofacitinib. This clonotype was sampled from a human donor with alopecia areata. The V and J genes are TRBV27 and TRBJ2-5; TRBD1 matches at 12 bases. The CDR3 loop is CASSSGTGGRETQYF. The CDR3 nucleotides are TGTGCCAGCAGTTCTGGGACAGGGGGCAGGGAGACCCAGTACTTC.